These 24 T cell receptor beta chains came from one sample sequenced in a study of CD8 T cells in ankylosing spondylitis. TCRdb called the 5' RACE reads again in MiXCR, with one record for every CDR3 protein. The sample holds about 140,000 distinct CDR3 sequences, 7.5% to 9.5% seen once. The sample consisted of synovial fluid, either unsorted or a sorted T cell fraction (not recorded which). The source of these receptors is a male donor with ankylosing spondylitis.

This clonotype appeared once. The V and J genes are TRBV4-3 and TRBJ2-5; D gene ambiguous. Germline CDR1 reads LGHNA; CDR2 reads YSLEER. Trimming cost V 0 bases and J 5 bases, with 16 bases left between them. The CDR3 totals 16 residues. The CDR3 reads CASSQEPPSGMETQYF. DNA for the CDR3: TGCGCCAGCAGCCAAGAACCCCCTAGTGGAATGGAGACCCAGTACTTC.

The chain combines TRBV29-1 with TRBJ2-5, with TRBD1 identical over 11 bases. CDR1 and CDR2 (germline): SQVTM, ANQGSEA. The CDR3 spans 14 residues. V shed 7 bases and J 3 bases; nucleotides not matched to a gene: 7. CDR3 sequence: CSAQPGQGEETQYF. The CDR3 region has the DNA TGCAGCGCACAACCGGGACAGGGGGAAGAGACCCAGTACTTC.

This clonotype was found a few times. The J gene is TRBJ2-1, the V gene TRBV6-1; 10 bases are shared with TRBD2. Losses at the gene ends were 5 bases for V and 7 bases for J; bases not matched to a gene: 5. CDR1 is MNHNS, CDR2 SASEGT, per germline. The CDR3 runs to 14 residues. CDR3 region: CASSLLAGANEQFF. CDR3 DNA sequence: TGTGCCAGCAGTCTCCTAGCGGGAGCAAATGAGCAGTTCTTC.

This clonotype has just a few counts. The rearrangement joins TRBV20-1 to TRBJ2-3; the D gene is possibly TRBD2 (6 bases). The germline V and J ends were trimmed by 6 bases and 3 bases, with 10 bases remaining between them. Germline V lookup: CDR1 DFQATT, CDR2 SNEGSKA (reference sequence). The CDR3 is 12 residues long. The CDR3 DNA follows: TGCAGTGCCACCGGGACTACAGATACGCAGTATTTT. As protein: CSATGTTDTQYF.

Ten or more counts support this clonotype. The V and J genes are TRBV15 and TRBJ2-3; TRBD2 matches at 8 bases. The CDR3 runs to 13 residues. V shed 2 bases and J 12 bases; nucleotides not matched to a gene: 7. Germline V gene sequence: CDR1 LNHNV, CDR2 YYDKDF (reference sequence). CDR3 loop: CATSRPGLDSQYF. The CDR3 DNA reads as TGTGCCACCAGCAGACCGGGACTAGACTCACAGTATTTT.

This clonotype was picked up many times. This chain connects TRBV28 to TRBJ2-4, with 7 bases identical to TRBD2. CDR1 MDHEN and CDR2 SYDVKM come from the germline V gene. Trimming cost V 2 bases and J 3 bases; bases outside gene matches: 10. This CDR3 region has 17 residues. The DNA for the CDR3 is TGTGCCAGCAGTTTAGAGGCGGGAGCCCTTGGCAAAAACATTCAGTACTTC. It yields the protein CASSLEAGALGKNIQYF.

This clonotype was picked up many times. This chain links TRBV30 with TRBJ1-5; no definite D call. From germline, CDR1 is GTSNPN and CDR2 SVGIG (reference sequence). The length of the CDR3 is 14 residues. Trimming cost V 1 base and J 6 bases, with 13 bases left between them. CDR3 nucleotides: TGTGCCTGGAGTGGGAACTGGGTAGGTCAGCCCCAGCATTTT. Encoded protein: CAWSGNWVGQPQHF. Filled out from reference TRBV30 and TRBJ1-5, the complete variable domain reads SQTIHQWPATLVQPVGSPLSLECTVEGTSNPNLYWYRQAAGRGLQLLFYSVGIGQISSEVPQNLSASRPQDRQFILSSKKLLLSDSGFYLCAWSGNWVGQPQHFGDGTRLSIL.

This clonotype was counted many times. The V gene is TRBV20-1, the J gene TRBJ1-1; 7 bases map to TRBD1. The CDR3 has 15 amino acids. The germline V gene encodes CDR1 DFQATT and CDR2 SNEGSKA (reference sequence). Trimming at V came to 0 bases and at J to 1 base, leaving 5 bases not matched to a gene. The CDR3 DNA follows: TGCAGTGCTAGAGATCCGACAGGGTCGAACACTGAAGCTTTCTTT. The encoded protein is CSARDPTGSNTEAFF.

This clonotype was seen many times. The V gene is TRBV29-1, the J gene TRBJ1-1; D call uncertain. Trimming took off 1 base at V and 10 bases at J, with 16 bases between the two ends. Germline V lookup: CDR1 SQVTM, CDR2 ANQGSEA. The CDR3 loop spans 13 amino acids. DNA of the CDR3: TGCAGCGTTGAAGGGCTCAGGACCGGGCGAGCTTTCTTT. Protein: CSVEGLRTGRAFF.

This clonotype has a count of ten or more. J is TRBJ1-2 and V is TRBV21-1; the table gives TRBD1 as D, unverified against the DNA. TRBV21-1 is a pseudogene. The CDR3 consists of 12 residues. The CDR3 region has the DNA TGTGCCAGCAGCTGGGGGGGCCATGGCTACACCTTC. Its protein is CASSWGGHGYTF.

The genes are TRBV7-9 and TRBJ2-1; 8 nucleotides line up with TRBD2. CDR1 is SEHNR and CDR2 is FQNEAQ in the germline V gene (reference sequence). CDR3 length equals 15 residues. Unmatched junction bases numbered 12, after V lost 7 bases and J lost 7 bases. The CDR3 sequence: CASTAPGGRSNEQFF. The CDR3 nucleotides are TGTGCCAGCACTGCTCCGGGCGGGAGGTCTAATGAGCAGTTCTTC.

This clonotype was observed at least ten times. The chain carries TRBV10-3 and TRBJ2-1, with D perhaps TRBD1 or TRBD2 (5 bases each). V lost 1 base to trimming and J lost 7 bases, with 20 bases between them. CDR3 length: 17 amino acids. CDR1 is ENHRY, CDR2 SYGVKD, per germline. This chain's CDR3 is CAISEYRGLTGWNEQFF. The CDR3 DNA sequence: TGTGCCATCAGTGAGTATAGAGGACTCACAGGCTGGAATGAGCAGTTCTTC.

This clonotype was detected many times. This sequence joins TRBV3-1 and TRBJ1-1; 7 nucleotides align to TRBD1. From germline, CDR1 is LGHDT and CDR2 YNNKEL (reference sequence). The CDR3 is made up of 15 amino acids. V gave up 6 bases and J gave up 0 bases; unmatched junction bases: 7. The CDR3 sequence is CASRLTDRVNTEAFF. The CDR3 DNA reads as TGTGCCAGCAGACTTACCGACAGGGTGAACACTGAAGCTTTCTTT.

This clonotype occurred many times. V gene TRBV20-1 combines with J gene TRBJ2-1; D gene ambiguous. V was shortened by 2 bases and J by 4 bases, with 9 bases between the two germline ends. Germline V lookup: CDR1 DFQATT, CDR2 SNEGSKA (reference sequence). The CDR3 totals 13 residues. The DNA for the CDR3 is TGCAGTGCTAGACGGCCGTTTTACAATGAGCAGTTCTTC. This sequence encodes CSARRPFYNEQFF.

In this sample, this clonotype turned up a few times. CDR3 sequence: CASSSEDGIGWTQHF. As DNA, the CDR3 is TGTGCCAGCAGTTCTGAGGACGGTATTGGGTGGACCCAGCATTTT. V usage is TRBV28 and J usage is TRBJ1-5; D gene uncertain. V was shortened by 4 bases and J by 11 bases, with 21 bases between the two germline ends. Germline values: CDR1 MDHEN, CDR2 SYDVKM. CDR3 length: 15 residues.

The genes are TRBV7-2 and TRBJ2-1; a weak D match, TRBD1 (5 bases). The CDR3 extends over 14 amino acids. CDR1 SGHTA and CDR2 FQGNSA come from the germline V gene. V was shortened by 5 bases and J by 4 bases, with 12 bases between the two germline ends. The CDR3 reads CASSRLPGYNEQFF. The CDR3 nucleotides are TGTGCCAGCAGCCGCCTTCCAGGGTACAATGAGCAGTTCTTC. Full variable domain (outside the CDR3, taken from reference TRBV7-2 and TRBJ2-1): GAGVSQSPSNKVTEKGKDVELRCDPISGHTALYWYRQSLGQGLEFLIYFQGNSAPDKSGLPSDRFSAERTGGSVSTLTIQRTQQEDSAVYLCASSRLPGYNEQFFGPGTRLTVL.

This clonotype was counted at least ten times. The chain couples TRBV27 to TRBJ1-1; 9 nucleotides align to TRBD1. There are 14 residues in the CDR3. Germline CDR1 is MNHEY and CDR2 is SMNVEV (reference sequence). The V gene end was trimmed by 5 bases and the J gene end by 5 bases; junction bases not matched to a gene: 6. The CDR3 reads CASSRRDRATEAFF. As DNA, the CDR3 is TGTGCCAGCAGTCGCCGGGACAGGGCTACTGAAGCTTTCTTT.

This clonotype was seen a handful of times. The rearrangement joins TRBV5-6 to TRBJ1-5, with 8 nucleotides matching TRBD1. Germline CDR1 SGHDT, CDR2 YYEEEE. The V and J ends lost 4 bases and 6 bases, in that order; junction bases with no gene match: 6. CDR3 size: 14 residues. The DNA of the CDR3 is TGTGCCAGCAGCCGGGCAGGGGGCGGTCAGCCCCAGCATTTT. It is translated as CASSRAGGGQPQHF. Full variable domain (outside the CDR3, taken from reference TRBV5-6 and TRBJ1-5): DAGVTQSPTHLIKTRGQQVTLRCSPKSGHDTVSWYQQALGQGPQFIFQYYEEEERQRGNFPDRFSGHQFPNYSSELNVNALLLGDSALYLCASSRAGGGQPQHFGDGTRLSIL.

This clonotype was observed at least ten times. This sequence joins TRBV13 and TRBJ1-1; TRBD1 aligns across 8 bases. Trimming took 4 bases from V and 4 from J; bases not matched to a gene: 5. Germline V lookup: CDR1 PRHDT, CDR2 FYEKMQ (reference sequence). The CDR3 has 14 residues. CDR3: CASSSNRGITEAFF. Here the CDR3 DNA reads TGTGCCAGCAGCTCTAACAGGGGGATCACTGAAGCTTTCTTT.

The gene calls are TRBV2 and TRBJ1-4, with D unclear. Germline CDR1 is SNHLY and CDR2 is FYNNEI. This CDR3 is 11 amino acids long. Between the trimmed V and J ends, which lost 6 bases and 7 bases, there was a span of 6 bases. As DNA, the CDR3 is TGTGCCAGCAGGGAGGGTGAAAAACTGTTTTTT. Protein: CASREGEKLFF.

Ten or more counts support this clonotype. The CDR3 region has the DNA TGTGCCAGCAGTTCCCCGGGACAGGGTACCTCCGAGCAGTACTTC. This sequence encodes CASSSPGQGTSEQYF. The genes are TRBV12-3 or TRBV12-4 and TRBJ2-7; the match to TRBD1 covers 9 bases. CDR3 size: 15 residues. With V trimmed by 4 bases and J by 6 bases, 10 bases remained unmatched.

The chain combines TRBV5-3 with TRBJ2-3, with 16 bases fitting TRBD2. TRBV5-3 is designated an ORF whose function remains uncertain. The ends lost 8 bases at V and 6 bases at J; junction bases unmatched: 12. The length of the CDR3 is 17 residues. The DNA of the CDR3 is TGTGCCAGGGGCCTTGGGACTAGCGGGGGGGCCCAGGATACGCAGTATTTT. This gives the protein CARGLGTSGGAQDTQYF.

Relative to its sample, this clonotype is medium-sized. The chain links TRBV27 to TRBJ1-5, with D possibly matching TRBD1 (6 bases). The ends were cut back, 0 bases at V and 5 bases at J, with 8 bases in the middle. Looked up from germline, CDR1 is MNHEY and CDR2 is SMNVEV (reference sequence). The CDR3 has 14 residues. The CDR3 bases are TGTGCCAGCAGTTTATCCCAGGGGTATCAGCCCCAGCATTTT. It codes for CASSLSQGYQPQHF.

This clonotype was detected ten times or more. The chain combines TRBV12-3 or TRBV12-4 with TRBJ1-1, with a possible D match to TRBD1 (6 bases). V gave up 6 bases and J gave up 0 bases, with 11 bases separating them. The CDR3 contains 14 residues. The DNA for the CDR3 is TGTGCCAGCAGAGCAGGACAGATGAACACTGAAGCTTTCTTT. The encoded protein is CASRAGQMNTEAFF.